Below are 29 T cell receptor beta chains sequenced from a single sample in a study of cytomegalovirus exposure and HLA in healthy donors. PCR primers comprised 60 Vbeta and 13 Jbeta primers. Sequencing used immunoSEQ multiplex PCR; TCRdb keeps in-frame clones, though not all of them. The data contain around 100,000 clones, roughly 67% of them singletons. The specimen was PBMCs. These receptors were obtained from a man younger than 35 in good health and CMV-seropositive.

This clone was seen a single time. The CDR3 is CASTPFGELFF. Here the CDR3 DNA reads TGTGCCAGCACCCCATTCGGGGAGCTGTTTTTT. The chain recombines TRBV5-8 with TRBJ2-2; D uncertain. V was shortened by 6 bases and J by 7 bases, with 7 bases between the two germline ends. Germline V gene data show CDR1 as SGHTS and CDR2 as YDEGEE. The CDR3 is 11 residues long.

This clone was seen a handful of times. J is TRBJ2-1 and V is TRBV9, with D maybe TRBD2 (5 bases). CDR3 size: 14 residues. The germline V gene has CDR1 SGDLS and CDR2 YYNGEE. V lost 4 bases and J 8 bases, leaving 16 bases between the germline ends. CDR3 residues: CASSHPRAGDEQFF. The CDR3 DNA is TGTGCCAGCAGCCACCCCCGGGCGGGTGATGAGCAGTTCTTC.

This sequence joins TRBV6-5 and TRBJ1-2; 9 bases are a match to TRBD1. The CDR3 runs to 13 residues. Germline trimming cut 2 bases from V and 11 bases from J; bases unmatched to any gene: 6. CDR1 is MNHEY and CDR2 is SVGAGI in the germline V gene. CDR3 protein: CASSYTTGGRYTF. The CDR3 nucleotides read TGTGCCAGCAGTTACACGACAGGGGGGAGGTACACCTTC.

The chain links TRBV9 to TRBJ2-3; 9 nucleotides match TRBD2. V shed 3 bases, J shed 4 bases, and the junction held 12 bases outside the gene matches. The CDR3 has 17 amino acids. In germline, CDR1 is SGDLS, CDR2 YYNGEE. The CDR3 spells CASSALRGAGGADTQYF. The CDR3, as DNA: TGTGCCAGCAGCGCCCTGAGGGGAGCGGGGGGTGCAGATACGCAGTATTTT. Full variable domain (remainder filled in from reference TRBV9 and TRBJ2-3): DSGVTQTPKHLITATGQRVTLRCSPRSGDLSVYWYQQSLDQGLQFLIQYYNGEERAKGNILERFSAQQFPDLHSELNLSSLELGDSALYFCASSALRGAGGADTQYFGPGTRLTVL.

The chain combines TRBV11-2 with TRBJ2-7; 11 nucleotides line up with TRBD2. V trimming: 4 bases; J trimming: 0 bases; junction bases outside the gene matches: 2. Germline V gene sequence: CDR1 SGHAT, CDR2 FQNNGV. The CDR3 spans 15 residues. CDR3 loop: CASSSSGGHSYEQYV. The CDR3 nucleotides are TGTGCCAGCAGCTCTAGCGGGGGGCACTCCTACGAGCAGTACGTC.

The chain carries TRBV19 and TRBJ2-3, with 7 bases that match TRBD1. Germline CDR1 LNHDA, CDR2 SQIVND (reference sequence). CDR3 length equals 16 residues. Losses at the gene ends were 3 bases for V and 5 bases for J; bases not matched to a gene: 11. CDR3 nucleotide sequence: TGTGCCAGTAGTATCTGGGGTCCCCAGGGGGAAGATACGCAGTATTTT. It is translated as CASSIWGPQGEDTQYF.

The chain is built from TRBV25-1 and TRBJ2-3; D gene uncertain. This CDR3 region has 13 residues. Deletions cut 2 bases from V and 3 bases from J, with 6 bases between. Looked up from germline, CDR1 is MGHDK and CDR2 is SYGVNS. The CDR3 nucleotides are TGTGCCAGCAGTGAACAGGCGACAGATACGCAGTATTTT. Translation: CASSEQATDTQYF.

The gene calls are TRBV21-1 and TRBJ1-5. TRBV21-1 is a pseudogene segment. This CDR3 region has 16 residues. The CDR3 nucleotides are TGTGCCAGCAGCACCCGAGGGGAGGCCCTCAATCAGCCCCAGCATTTT. Its translation is CASSTRGEALNQPQHF.

This clone was counted once. V and J are TRBV18 and TRBJ2-1, with TRBD1 matching 8 bases. The CDR3 spans 15 residues. The ends lost 2 bases at V and 5 bases at J; junction bases unmatched: 5. The germline CDR1 and CDR2 sequences are KGHSH and LQKENI. The CDR3 is CASSPGQGANNEQFF. The CDR3 DNA sequence: TGTGCCAGCTCACCAGGCCAGGGGGCCAACAATGAGCAGTTCTTC.

The rearrangement links TRBV6-6 to TRBJ1-5; 7 positions agree with TRBD1. V dropped 5 bases and J dropped 2; count of bases not matched to a gene: 3. The CDR3 consists of 14 residues. Germline values: CDR1 MNHNY, CDR2 SVGAGI (reference sequence). CDR3 residues: CASSNGQGNQPQHF. CDR3 in DNA: TGTGCCAGCAGTAACGGACAGGGCAATCAGCCCCAGCATTTT.

This clone was seen only once. The chain combines TRBV28 with TRBJ2-5, with a weak D call TRBD2 (5 bases). The germline V gene has CDR1 MDHEN and CDR2 SYDVKM. V lost 8 bases and J 6 bases, leaving 22 bases between the germline ends. This CDR3 is 15 amino acids long. The CDR3 sequence is CASRRLGVPAKTQYF. CDR3 coding DNA: TGTGCCAGCCGCCGGCTCGGGGTTCCGGCGAAGACCCAGTACTTC.

This clone was detected only a few times. This sequence joins TRBV7-9 and TRBJ1-5; D is undetermined. CDR1 and CDR2 (germline): SEHNR, FQNEAQ (reference sequence). The CDR3 loop spans 13 amino acids. V gave up 1 base and J gave up 5 bases, with 6 bases separating them. CDR3 amino acids: CASSLDQDQPQHF. Written as DNA, the CDR3 is TGTGCCAGCAGCTTAGACCAGGATCAGCCCCAGCATTTT.

The chain couples TRBV19 to TRBJ1-1; 11 nucleotides match TRBD1. V trimming: 3 bases; J trimming: 4 bases; junction bases outside the gene matches: 1. Per the germline V gene, CDR1 is LNHDA and CDR2 is SQIVND (reference sequence). The CDR3 consists of 14 residues. The CDR3 loop is CASSIGTGGTEAFF. Here the CDR3 DNA reads TGTGCCAGTAGTATTGGGACAGGGGGCACTGAAGCTTTCTTT.

V and J are TRBV9 and TRBJ2-6, with D tentatively TRBD1 (5 bases). Trimming shortened V by 7 bases and J by 1 base, and 9 bases separated the two germline ends. Germline CDR1 and CDR2: SGDLS and YYNGEE. The CDR3 extends over 14 amino acids. CDR3 sequence reads: CASQSGSGANVLTF. The CDR3 region has the DNA TGTGCCAGCCAGTCAGGGTCTGGGGCCAACGTCCTGACTTTC.

Only a few counts were recorded for this clone. The rearrangement links TRBV7-9 to TRBJ1-5; D is possibly TRBD1 (6 bases). Per the germline V gene, CDR1 is SEHNR and CDR2 is FQNEAQ (reference sequence). Trimming shortened V by 5 bases and J by 1 base, and 9 bases separated the two germline ends. CDR3 length: 14 amino acids. The CDR3 nucleotides are TGTGCCAGCAGCGGGGGACAAAGCAATCAGCCCCAGCATTTT. Amino acids: CASSGGQSNQPQHF. The variable domain in full, completed from reference TRBV7-9 and TRBJ1-5, reads DTGVSQNPRHKITKRGQNVTFRCDPISEHNRLYWYRQTLGQGPEFLTYFQNEAQLEKSRLLSDRFSAERPKGSFSTLEIQRTEQGDSAMYLCASSGGQSNQPQHFGDGTRLSIL.

CDR3 nucleotide sequence: TGCGCCAGCAGTGAGTTTCGGGTAGAAGATACGCAGTATTTT. It yields the protein CASSEFRVEDTQYF. This chain joins TRBV10-1 and TRBJ2-3, with unresolved D. CDR3 length: 14 residues. Trimming stripped 1 base from V and 5 bases from J, with 10 bases between. Looked up from germline, CDR1 is WNHNN and CDR2 is SYGVQD (reference sequence).

The chain combines TRBV4-2 with TRBJ2-1, with TRBD2 as a possible D gene (5 bases). Germline V gene data show CDR1 as LGHNA and CDR2 as YNFKEQ. V lost 0 bases, J lost 7 bases, and 19 bases lay in between. The CDR3 sequence is 17 residues long. The chain's CDR3 is CASSQEPGGLPRNEQFF. In nucleotides, the CDR3 is TGTGCCAGCAGCCAAGAACCAGGCGGGCTACCGAGGAATGAGCAGTTCTTC.

The genes are TRBV28 and TRBJ1-6; 10 positions match TRBD1. Germline CDR1 reads MDHEN; CDR2 reads SYDVKM. V lost 5 bases to trimming and J lost 10 bases; unmatched junction nucleotides: 5. This CDR3 contains 14 residues. The CDR3 DNA reads as TGTGCCAGCAGTCCGAGGACAGGGGGATCACCCCTCCACTTT. This sequence encodes CASSPRTGGSPLHF.

Only a few counts were recorded for this clone. The V and J genes are TRBV5-1 and TRBJ2-5; TRBD2 is a possible D gene (7 bases). The CDR3 contains 13 residues. V gave up 3 bases and J gave up 5 bases, with 11 bases separating them. In germline, CDR1 is SGHRS, CDR2 YFSETQ. This chain's CDR3 is CASSWGGPETQYF. In DNA, the CDR3 is TGCGCCAGCAGCTGGGGGGGCCCGGAGACCCAGTACTTC.

This sequence joins TRBV2 and TRBJ2-2; a possible D gene is TRBD2 (6 bases). The CDR3 is made up of 14 amino acids. V lost 4 bases and J lost 8, with 14 bases in between. Germline-derived CDR1 and CDR2 are SNHLY and FYNNEI. CDR3 sequence: CASSGGEYEGELFF. As DNA, the CDR3 is TGTGCCAGCAGTGGGGGGGAGTACGAAGGGGAGCTGTTTTTT. The full variable domain, its missing parts supplied by reference TRBV2 and TRBJ2-2, is EPEVTQTPSHQVTQMGQEVILRCVPISNHLYFYWYRQILGQKVEFLVSFYNNEISEKSEIFDDQFSVERPDGSNFTLKIRSTKLEDSAMYFCASSGGEYEGELFFGEGSRLTVL.

V usage is TRBV4-2 and J usage is TRBJ2-5; possible D gene TRBD2, 5 bases. Looked up from germline, CDR1 is LGHNA and CDR2 is YNFKEQ. The CDR3 loop spans 15 amino acids. V was pared by 0 bases and J by 2 bases, with 10 bases between. CDR3 bases: TGTGCCAGCAGCCAAGATTCGACTAAACAAGAGACCCAGTACTTC. This translates into CASSQDSTKQETQYF.

J is TRBJ2-3 and V is TRBV6-5; D perhaps matches TRBD2 (6 bases). The V gene lost 8 bases and the J gene lost 5 bases, with 8 bases spanning the gap. CDR1 is MNHEY, CDR2 SVGAGI, per germline. The CDR3 length is 11 residues. The CDR3 sequence is CASGTRDTQYF. The CDR3 nucleotides read TGTGCCAGCGGGACTCGAGATACGCAGTATTTT.

Only one count was recorded for this clone. The rearrangement joins TRBV11-3 to TRBJ2-5, with D possibly TRBD2 on 5 matching bases. V was pared by 1 base and J by 2 bases, with 8 bases between. Per the germline V gene, CDR1 is SGHNT and CDR2 is YENEEA. This CDR3 comprises 14 residues. DNA for the CDR3: TGTGCCAGCAGCTTAGGACTACCTCAAGAGACCCAGTACTTC. Translation gives CASSLGLPQETQYF.

The rearrangement uses TRBV4-1 and TRBJ2-7, with TRBD2 as a possible D gene (5 bases). Trimming shortened V by 2 bases and J by 0 bases, and 20 bases separated the two germline ends. CDR1 and CDR2 from the germline V gene are MGHRA and YSYEKL. The CDR3 is made up of 18 amino acids. As DNA, the CDR3 is TGCGCCAGCAGCCAACATTTACTGGACTCAACGAGCTCCTACGAGCAGTACTTC. Its protein is CASSQHLLDSTSSYEQYF.

The chain links TRBV18 to TRBJ2-7, with TRBD1 as a possible D gene (6 bases). This CDR3 comprises 13 residues. Germline V lookup: CDR1 KGHSH, CDR2 LQKENI. In DNA form, the CDR3 reads TGTGCCAGCTCCCTCACAGGGTCCTCCGAGCAGTACGTC. The encoded protein is CASSLTGSSEQYV.

The rearrangement uses TRBV28 and TRBJ1-5, with 8 positions matching TRBD1. CDR3 length equals 14 residues. Germline loops: CDR1 MDHEN, CDR2 SYDVKM. V lost 3 bases to trimming and J lost 4 bases; unmatched junction nucleotides: 2. The CDR3, as DNA: TGTGCCAGCAGTTTCCGACAGGGGAATCAGCCCCAGCATTTT. Its translation is CASSFRQGNQPQHF.

The chain carries TRBV7-7 and TRBJ2-2; 11 bases fit TRBD2. Per germline, CDR1 SSHAT and CDR2 FNYEAQ (reference sequence). This CDR3 contains 16 residues. The V and J ends lost 6 bases and 3 bases, in that order; junction bases with no gene match: 6. The CDR3 loop reads CASRSGTSGYTGELFF. CDR3 nucleotides: TGTGCCAGCAGGTCCGGGACTAGCGGCTACACCGGGGAGCTGTTTTTT. The full variable domain, its missing parts supplied by reference TRBV7-7 and TRBJ2-2, is GAGVSQSPRYKVTKRGQDVTLRCDPISSHATLYWYQQALGQGPEFLTYFNYEAQPDKSGLPSDRFSAERPEGSISTLTIQRTEQRDSAMYRCASRSGTSGYTGELFFGEGSRLTVL.

This chain uses TRBV5-1 with TRBJ1-5; D possibly corresponds to TRBD1 (5 bases). The germline CDR1 and CDR2 sequences are SGHRS and YFSETQ. Trimming left V 0 bases short and J 7 bases short, with 11 bases between. This CDR3 has 14 residues. The CDR3 DNA reads TGCGCCAGCAGCTTGGGAGGGGACTTGCAGCCCCAGCATTTT. Translating it yields CASSLGGDLQPQHF.

The gene calls are TRBV4-1 and TRBJ2-4; 13 nucleotides line up with TRBD2. J lost 4 bases, V lost 4 bases, and 7 bases had no gene match. This CDR3 comprises 17 residues. Germline-derived CDR1 and CDR2 are MGHRA and YSYEKL. The DNA for the CDR3 is TGCGCCAGCAGCCCCCCCCTACTAGCGGGGGGGAAAAACATTCAGTACTTC. Protein: CASSPPLLAGGKNIQYF.